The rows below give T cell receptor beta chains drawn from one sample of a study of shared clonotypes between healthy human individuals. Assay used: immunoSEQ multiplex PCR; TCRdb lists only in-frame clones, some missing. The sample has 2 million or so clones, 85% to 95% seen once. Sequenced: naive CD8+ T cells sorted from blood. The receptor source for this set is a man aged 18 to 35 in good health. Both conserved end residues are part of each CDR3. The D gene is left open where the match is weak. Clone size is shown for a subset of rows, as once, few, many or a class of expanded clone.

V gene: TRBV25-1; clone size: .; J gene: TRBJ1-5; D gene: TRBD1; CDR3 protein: CASKQGENQPQHF; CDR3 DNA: TGTGCCAGCAAACAGGGGGAAAATCAGCCCCAGCATTTT
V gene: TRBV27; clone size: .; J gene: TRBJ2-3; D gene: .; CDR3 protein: CASSLLTVTSTDTQYF; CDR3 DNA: TGTGCCAGCAGTTTATTAACGGTAACTAGCACAGATACGCAGTATTTT
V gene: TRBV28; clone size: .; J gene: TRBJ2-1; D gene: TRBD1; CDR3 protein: CASTDRVYNEQFF; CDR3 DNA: TGTGCCAGTACCGACAGGGTCTACAATGAGCAGTTCTTC
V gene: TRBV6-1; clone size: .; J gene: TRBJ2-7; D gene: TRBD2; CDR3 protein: CASSAGTSGGYEQYF; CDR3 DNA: TGTGCCAGCAGTGCTGGGACTAGCGGGGGGTACGAGCAGTACTTC
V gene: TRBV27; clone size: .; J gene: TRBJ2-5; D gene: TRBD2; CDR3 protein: CASSWSRGGGETQYF; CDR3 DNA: TGTGCCAGCAGTTGGTCGCGGGGGGGCGGAGAGACCCAGTACTTC
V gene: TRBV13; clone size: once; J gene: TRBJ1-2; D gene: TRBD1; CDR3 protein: CASSSYRGGYTF; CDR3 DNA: TGTGCCAGCAGCTCTTACAGGGGTGGCTACACCTTC
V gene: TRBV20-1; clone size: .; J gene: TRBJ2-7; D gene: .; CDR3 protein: CSARGTPEQYF; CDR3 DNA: TGCAGTGCTAGAGGAACCCCCGAGCAGTACTTC
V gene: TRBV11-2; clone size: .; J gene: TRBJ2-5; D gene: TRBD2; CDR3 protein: CASRGGDRAQYF; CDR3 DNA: TGTGCCAGCAGGGGGGGGGACCGTGCCCAGTACTTC
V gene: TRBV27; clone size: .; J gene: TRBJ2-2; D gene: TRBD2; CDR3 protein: CASSITSAGELFF; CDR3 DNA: TGTGCCAGCAGTATCACTAGCGCCGGGGAGCTGTTTTTT
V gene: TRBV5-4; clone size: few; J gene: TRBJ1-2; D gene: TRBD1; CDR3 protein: CASHLQGEGKYGYTF; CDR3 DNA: TGTGCCAGCCATCTTCAGGGGGAAGGGAAATATGGCTACACCTTC
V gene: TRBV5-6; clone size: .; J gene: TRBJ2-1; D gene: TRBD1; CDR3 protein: CASSLGQGAFEQFF; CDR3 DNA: TGTGCCAGCAGCTTGGGACAGGGGGCTTTTGAGCAGTTCTTC
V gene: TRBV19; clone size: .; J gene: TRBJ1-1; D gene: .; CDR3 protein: CASTQGQAMNTEAFF; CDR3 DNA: TGTGCCAGTACCCAGGGACAAGCGATGAACACTGAAGCTTTCTTT
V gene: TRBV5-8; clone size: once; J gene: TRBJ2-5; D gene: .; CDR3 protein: CASSLAEETQYF; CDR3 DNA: TGTGCCAGCAGCTTGGCTGAAGAGACCCAGTACTTC
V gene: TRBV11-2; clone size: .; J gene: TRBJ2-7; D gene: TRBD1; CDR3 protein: CASSPHYGDSYEQYF; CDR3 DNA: TGTGCCAGCAGCCCACATTACGGGGACAGCTACGAGCAGTACTTC
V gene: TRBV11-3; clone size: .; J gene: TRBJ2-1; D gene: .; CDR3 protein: CASSLSPGNEQFF; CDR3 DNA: TGTGCCAGCAGCTTATCCCCCGGTAATGAGCAGTTCTTC
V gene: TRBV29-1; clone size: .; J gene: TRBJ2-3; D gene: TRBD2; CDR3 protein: CSVDGALAGGPDTQYF; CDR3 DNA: TGCAGCGTTGATGGGGCACTAGCGGGAGGGCCAGATACGCAGTATTTT
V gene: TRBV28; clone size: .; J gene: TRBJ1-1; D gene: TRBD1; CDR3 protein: CASIDRVDTEAFF; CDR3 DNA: TGTGCCAGCATAGACAGGGTCGACACTGAAGCTTTCTTT
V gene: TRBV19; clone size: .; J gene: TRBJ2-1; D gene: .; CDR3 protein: CASSSTSYSYEQFF; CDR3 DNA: TGTGCCAGTAGTTCAACGTCCTATTCCTATGAGCAGTTCTTC
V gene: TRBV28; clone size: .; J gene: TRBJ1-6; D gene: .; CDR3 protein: CASSFRADSPLHF; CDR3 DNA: TGTGCCAGCAGTTTCAGGGCTGATTCACCCCTCCACTTT
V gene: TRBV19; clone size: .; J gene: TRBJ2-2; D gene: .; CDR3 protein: CASSLSGELFF; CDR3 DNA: TGTGCCAGTAGTCTAAGTGGGGAGCTGTTTTTT
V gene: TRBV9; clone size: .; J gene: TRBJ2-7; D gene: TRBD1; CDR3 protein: CASSLGTVSYEQYF; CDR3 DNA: TGTGCCAGCAGCTTAGGGACAGTTTCCTACGAGCAGTACTTC
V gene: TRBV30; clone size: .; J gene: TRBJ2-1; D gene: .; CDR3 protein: CAWSAGWTDEQFF; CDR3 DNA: TGTGCCTGGAGTGCAGGGTGGACCGATGAGCAGTTCTTC